The next 30 T cell receptor beta chains were all read from a single sample in a study of regulatory T cells in long-lasting Graves disease. Time point here: persistent/refractory GD, antithyroid drugs over 5 years with positive TRAb. The TCR library was prepared using RNA isolated from PBMCs. Arm-PCR of CDR3 regions and iRepertoire HTBI primers were used to build TCR beta libraries. TCRdb ran MiXCR on the multiplex PCR reads and lists one entry per CDR3 protein. The table shows some 370,000 distinct CDR3 sequences, with under 25% occurring only once. Sequenced material: peripheral blood mononuclear cells (PBMCs), taken when the disease was refractory, from a patient treated with antithyroid drugs. Receptors were obtained from a female donor with Graves disease.

Notes on this clonotype: At one end, the junction sequence differs from germline, possibly due to a read error. The chain recombines TRBV11-2 with TRBJ1-1; D is uncertain. CDR1 and CDR2 from the germline V gene are SGHAT and FQNNGV. The CDR3 consists of 11 residues. CDR3 loop: CASSLDTETFF. As DNA, the CDR3 is TGTGCCAGCAGCTTAGACACTGAAACTTTCTTT.

This clonotype was detected many times. This sequence joins TRBV7-3 and TRBJ2-7, with D possibly TRBD2 on 6 matching bases. V shed 5 bases and J shed 4 bases, with 12 bases lying between them. The germline CDR1 and CDR2 sequences are SGHTA and FQGTGA. There are 13 residues in the CDR3. CDR3 region: CASSAGPDYEQYF. The CDR3 DNA reads as TGTGCCAGCAGCGCGGGACCAGATTACGAGCAGTACTTC.

The sample holds a few counts of this clonotype. The V gene is TRBV6-5, the J gene TRBJ1-1; no definite D call. The germline V gene has CDR1 MNHEY and CDR2 SVGAGI. The V and J ends lost 2 bases and 3 bases respectively, with 4 bases between them. The CDR3 has 12 amino acids. CDR3 sequence reads: CASSYEYTEAFF. The CDR3 DNA sequence: TGTGCCAGCAGTTACGAGTACACTGAAGCTTTCTTT.

The chain carries TRBV7-9 and TRBJ1-1; D gene unclear. The CDR3 consists of 14 residues. Germline lookup yields CDR1 SEHNR and CDR2 FQNEAQ (reference sequence). Trimming stripped 1 base from V and 0 bases from J, with 6 bases between. The CDR3 coding sequence is TGTGCCAGCAGCTTAGAACTAATGAACACTGAAGCTTTCTTT. Translating it yields CASSLELMNTEAFF.

The V call is TRBV5-1, the J call TRBJ2-7; D possibly matches TRBD1 or TRBD2 (5 bases each). With 4 bases removed from V and 7 bases from J, the gap between germline ends came to 18 bases. The germline V gene encodes CDR1 SGHRS and CDR2 YFSETQ. The CDR3 runs 14 residues. The CDR3 nucleotides are TGCGCCAGCAGCCGAGAGGGACCCGGGAAGGAGCAGTACTTC. This codes for CASSREGPGKEQYF. Filled out from reference TRBV5-1 and TRBJ2-7, the complete variable domain reads KAGVTQTPRYLIKTRGQQVTLSCSPISGHRSVSWYQQTPGQGLQFLFEYFSETQRNKGNFPGRFSGRQFSNSRSEMNVSTLELGDSALYLCASSREGPGKEQYFGPGTRLTVT.

On this clonotype itself: A much larger clone differs from this one at a single base, so this may be a read error. This likely comes from a read error, as the CDR3 has no conserved phenylalanine or tryptophan at its end. The rearrangement joins TRBV3-1 to TRBJ1-1; D unclear. Germline CDR1 is LGHDT and CDR2 is YNNKEL (reference sequence). With 6 bases removed from V and 4 bases from J, the gap between germline ends came to 15 bases. The CDR3 covers 14 residues. The CDR3 DNA reads TGTGCCAGCAGGCGGACGTCGGGCGGCACTGAAGCTTTCTCT. Translated, it gives CASRRTSGGTEAFS.

V gene TRBV5-1 combines with J gene TRBJ2-7, with 9 bases fitting TRBD2. Germline V gives CDR1 SGHRS, CDR2 YFSETQ. Trimming at V came to 3 bases and at J to 3 bases, leaving 7 bases not matched to a gene. The CDR3 totals 15 residues. Here the CDR3 reads CASSSASGTDYEQYF. The CDR3 DNA sequence: TGCGCCAGCAGCTCTGCTAGCGGGACCGACTACGAGCAGTACTTC. The full variable domain, rest sourced from reference TRBV5-1 and TRBJ2-7, is KAGVTQTPRYLIKTRGQQVTLSCSPISGHRSVSWYQQTPGQGLQFLFEYFSETQRNKGNFPGRFSGRQFSNSRSEMNVSTLELGDSALYLCASSSASGTDYEQYFGPGTRLTVT.

This clonotype was counted at least ten times. The rearrangement links TRBV6-1 to TRBJ1-2; TRBD1 is a possible D gene (5 bases). The germline V and J ends were trimmed by 5 bases and 6 bases, with 19 bases remaining between them. CDR3 size: 15 residues. Germline CDR1 and CDR2: MNHNS and SASEGT. The CDR3 DNA sequence: TGTGCCAGCAGTATCACCCGGGACGCCCCAAATGGCTACACCTTC. This sequence encodes CASSITRDAPNGYTF.

At least ten counts were recorded for this clonotype. V is TRBV12-3 or TRBV12-4 and J is TRBJ1-2, with TRBD1 identical over 7 bases. This CDR3 has 13 amino acids. The J segment lost 8 bases and the V segment lost 6 bases, leaving 9 bases of the junction unmatched. The CDR3 region is CASSLTGFGGYTF. The CDR3 nucleotides read TGTGCCAGCAGCCTGACAGGGTTCGGAGGCTACACCTTC.

This clonotype was seen ten or more times. This rearrangement joins TRBV7-2 to TRBJ1-4; D possibly corresponds to TRBD1 (5 bases). The CDR3 sequence is 14 residues long. Germline lookup yields CDR1 SGHTA and CDR2 FQGNSA. Trimming pared 1 base from V and 6 bases from J, leaving 9 bases between. The CDR3 nucleotides are TGTGCCAGCAGCTTAGGGGGGATCGATGAAAAACTGTTTTTT. The encoded protein is CASSLGGIDEKLFF.

Regarding this clonotype: At one end the junction does not follow the germline gene, possibly because of a read error. The rearrangement uses TRBV20-1 and TRBJ1-1; no clear D gene. Germline CDR1 is DFQATT and CDR2 is SNEGSKA (reference sequence). The CDR3 contains 14 residues. This chain's CDR3 is CSAPEGGLNTGAFF. CDR3 bases: TGCAGTGCCCCCGAGGGTGGTTTGAACACTGGAGCTTTCTTT.

This clonotype was detected a few times. This sequence joins TRBV19 and TRBJ1-4; TRBD1 is a possible D gene (6 bases). This CDR3 is built from 13 residues. The germline CDR1 and CDR2 sequences are LNHDA and SQIVND (reference sequence). Between the trimmed V and J ends, which lost 6 bases and 6 bases, there was a span of 11 bases. CDR3 protein: CASRQGGDEKLFF. As DNA, the CDR3 is TGTGCCAGTAGACAGGGAGGCGATGAAAAACTGTTTTTT.

The chain uses TRBV10-3 and TRBJ1-2; D gene uncertain. The ends were cut back, 2 bases at V and 8 bases at J, with 15 bases in the middle. Germline V CDR1 and CDR2: ENHRY, SYGVKD. The CDR3 runs 14 residues. CDR3 DNA: TGTGCCATCAGTGAGCGGCAAAATGATTGGGGCTACACCTTC. It translates to CAISERQNDWGYTF.

This clonotype was recorded at least ten times. This sequence joins TRBV30 and TRBJ2-5; 14 bases map to TRBD2. This CDR3 region has 17 residues. Germline trimming cut 4 bases from V and 6 bases from J; bases unmatched to any gene: 13. From germline, CDR1 is GTSNPN and CDR2 SVGIG (reference sequence). The CDR3 nucleotides read TGTGCCTGGAAGTTGGGACTAGCGGGAGTCGGTGGAAAGACCCAGTACTTC. This translates into CAWKLGLAGVGGKTQYF.

This clonotype was seen a handful of times. V is TRBV11-3 and J is TRBJ2-2; D is perhaps TRBD1 or TRBD2 (5 bases each). This CDR3 contains 15 residues. V lost 3 bases to trimming and J lost 6 bases, with 14 bases between them. Germline assignment: CDR1 SGHNT and CDR2 YENEEA. CDR3 bases: TGTGCCAGCAGCTTCGGGACCTCGAATGCCGGGGAGCTGTTTTTT. Residues: CASSFGTSNAGELFF.

On this clonotype: A much bigger clone sits one base away, suggesting this may be a read error. The chain recombines TRBV11-2 with TRBJ2-7; possible D gene TRBD1, 6 bases. Germline-derived CDR1 and CDR2 are SGHAT and FQNNGV. The CDR3 contains 13 residues. V was cut by 10 bases and J by 3 bases, with 16 bases left in between. Here the CDR3 reads CANRRDRHYEQYF. The DNA for the CDR3 is TGTGCCAACAGGCGCGACAGGCACTACGAGCAGTACTTC.

This clonotype was seen a handful of times. The chain is built from TRBV19 and TRBJ2-2, with 14 bases aligning to TRBD2. The CDR3 consists of 18 residues. The V gene end was trimmed by 4 bases and the J gene end by 7 bases; junction bases not matched to a gene: 11. From germline, CDR1 is LNHDA and CDR2 SQIVND (reference sequence). DNA of the CDR3: TGTGCCAGTAGTACGGCCCCTGGACTAGCGGGAGGTGGCGGGGAGCTGTTTTTT. It yields the protein CASSTAPGLAGGGGELFF.

This chain connects TRBV7-9 to TRBJ2-5, with 10 bases identical to TRBD1. This CDR3 is 15 amino acids long. From germline, CDR1 is SEHNR and CDR2 FQNEAQ (reference sequence). The junction had 9 bases not matched to a gene; V was cut back by 5 bases and J by 6 bases. The chain's CDR3 is CASSDGTGAAKTQYF. Written as DNA, the CDR3 is TGTGCCAGCAGCGACGGGACAGGGGCGGCAAAGACCCAGTACTTC.

This clonotype was found a few times. The CDR3 DNA reads as TGTGCCAGCAGAACGAGGGCAGGATACTACGAGCAGTACTTC. This codes for CASRTRAGYYEQYF. The chain employs TRBV6-1 and TRBJ2-7; tentative D call: TRBD2 (5 bases). CDR3 length: 14 residues. Between the trimmed V and J ends, which lost 6 bases and 3 bases, there was a span of 15 bases. CDR1 is MNHNS and CDR2 is SASEGT in the germline V gene.

This clonotype was seen at least ten times. V usage is TRBV7-9 and J usage is TRBJ1-6; D might be TRBD1 (5 bases). This CDR3 is built from 16 residues. CDR1 and CDR2 (germline): SEHNR, FQNEAQ (reference sequence). The V gene lost 3 bases and the J gene lost 5 bases, with 14 bases spanning the gap. The CDR3 region is CASSLSTGTDNSPLHF. CDR3 DNA: TGTGCCAGCAGCTTGTCAACCGGGACGGATAATTCACCCCTCCACTTT.

In its sample, this clonotype was seen a few times. This chain connects TRBV6-1 to TRBJ2-7; TRBD1 is a possible D gene (5 bases). The germline gives CDR1 MNHNS, CDR2 SASEGT. CDR3 length equals 17 residues. Trimming cost V 5 bases and J 0 bases, with 20 bases left between them. The CDR3, as DNA: TGTGCCAGCAGTCATCACCCCCACGACAGAAGCTCCTACGAGCAGTACTTC. It codes for CASSHHPHDRSSYEQYF.

This clonotype was found a few times. V and J are TRBV7-9 and TRBJ2-5, with D possibly TRBD2 on 5 matching bases. This CDR3 spans 15 amino acids. Germline V CDR1 and CDR2: SEHNR, FQNEAQ (reference sequence). V was cut by 2 bases and J by 4 bases, with 14 bases left in between. The CDR3 reads CASSLLEGVRETQYF. The CDR3 nucleotides read TGTGCCAGCAGCTTATTAGAGGGAGTTCGAGAGACCCAGTACTTC.

The chain joins TRBV25-1 to TRBJ1-2; 11 bases agree with TRBD1. CDR1 is MGHDK and CDR2 is SYGVNS in the germline V gene. The CDR3 sequence is 15 residues long. Germline trimming cut 2 bases from V and 7 bases from J; bases unmatched to any gene: 6. CDR3 in DNA: TGTGCCAGCAGTGAACAAGGACAGGGGGCAATTGGCTACACCTTC. This sequence encodes CASSEQGQGAIGYTF.

The chain has TRBV5-1 and TRBJ1-3; D might be TRBD1 (5 bases). V lost 5 bases, J lost 2 bases, and 14 bases lay in between. The germline CDR1 and CDR2 sequences are SGHRS and YFSETQ. The CDR3 length is 15 residues. The CDR3 sequence is CASRGTLGAGNTIYF. The CDR3 DNA is TGCGCCAGCAGAGGGACGCTCGGGGCTGGAAACACCATATATTTT.

This clonotype was seen at least ten times. The V and J genes are TRBV2 and TRBJ2-7; possible D gene TRBD1, 6 bases. V dropped 7 bases and J dropped 1 base, with 14 bases sitting between them. Per the germline V gene, CDR1 is SNHLY and CDR2 is FYNNEI. There are 14 residues in the CDR3. The CDR3 reads CASTPSGASYEQYF. DNA of the CDR3: TGTGCCAGCACTCCGTCAGGGGCGTCCTACGAGCAGTACTTC.

This chain uses TRBV5-8 with TRBJ2-7; D ambiguous. V was clipped by 4 bases and J by 7 bases, with 0 bases between them. The CDR3 covers 8 residues. CDR1 and CDR2 from the germline V gene are SGHTS and YDEGEE. CDR3 amino acids: CASSEQYF. Written as DNA, the CDR3 is TGTGCCAGCAGCGAGCAGTACTTC.

There are a few counts of this clonotype. The V gene is TRBV7-2, the J gene TRBJ2-4, with D maybe TRBD1 (5 bases). Trimming removed 2 bases at V and 4 bases at J, with 18 bases between. Germline CDR1 SGHTA, CDR2 FQGNSA. The CDR3 is 17 residues long. In nucleotides, the CDR3 is TGTGCCAGCAGCTTAAATACGGTTGGGCCAGGGAAAAACATTCAGTACTTC. It translates to CASSLNTVGPGKNIQYF.

On this clonotype: This may be a read error: a much more frequent sequence differs by one nucleotide. The gene calls are TRBV28 and TRBJ2-7; 7 bases fit TRBD2. The germline V gene encodes CDR1 MDHEN and CDR2 SYDVKM. CDR3 size: 15 residues. This chain's CDR3 is CTSRKSLAESYEQYF. The CDR3 bases are TGTACCAGCAGAAAAAGCCTAGCGGAGTCCTACGAGCAGTACTTC.

This clonotype was seen more than once but under ten times. V and J are TRBV7-9 and TRBJ1-6; tentative D call: TRBD1 (5 bases). There are 15 residues in the CDR3. Trimming left V 2 bases short and J 7 bases short, with 12 bases between. Germline V gene lookup returns CDR1 SEHNR and CDR2 FQNEAQ (reference sequence). Here the CDR3 DNA reads TGTGCCAGCAGCTTAATTCAGGGCAGCAATTCACCCCTCCACTTT. Amino acid sequence: CASSLIQGSNSPLHF.

V usage is TRBV10-3 and J usage is TRBJ2-7; D possibly corresponds to TRBD2 (6 bases). The V gene lost 8 bases and the J gene lost 0 bases, with 11 bases spanning the gap. Germline lookup yields CDR1 ENHRY and CDR2 SYGVKD. This CDR3 is built from 13 residues. The CDR3 region has the DNA TGTGCCATCGGGACTGTAAGCTCCTACGAGCAGTACTTC. Amino acid sequence: CAIGTVSSYEQYF.